This T cell receptor (beta chain) was recovered during a study of radiotherapy plus CTLA-4 blockade in lung cancer. The study's findings and limits: In blood, tumor-derived TCR clones expanded after radiotherapy plus ipilimumab. Dynamics of early blood T cell clones, together with interferon-beta, were reportedly the best predictors of response.

Assay: immunoSEQ multiplex PCR; the TCRdb copy retains only in-frame clones and omits some. The sample holds tens of thousands of clones, around 79% seen once. About this clone itself: Its antigen remains unknown.

This CDR3 contains 16 residues. Germline V gene lookup returns CDR1 SEHNR and CDR2 FQNEAQ (reference sequence). J was trimmed by 5 bases and V by 3 bases; bases with no gene match: 3. Focal radiation with ipilimumab CTLA-4 blockade was given to patients with chemo-refractory metastatic non-small-cell lung cancer. The clonotype comes from a human donor with non-small cell lung cancer who had stable disease on radiotherapy plus ipilimumab. The V and J genes are TRBV7-9 and TRBJ2-3, with 15 bases lining up with TRBD2. This material consisted of peripheral blood, taken from a patient treated with radiotherapy plus ipilimumab. CDR3 region: CASSFGLAGGKDTQYF. CDR3 in DNA: TGTGCCAGCAGCTTCGGACTAGCGGGGGGGAAAGATACGCAGTATTTT.